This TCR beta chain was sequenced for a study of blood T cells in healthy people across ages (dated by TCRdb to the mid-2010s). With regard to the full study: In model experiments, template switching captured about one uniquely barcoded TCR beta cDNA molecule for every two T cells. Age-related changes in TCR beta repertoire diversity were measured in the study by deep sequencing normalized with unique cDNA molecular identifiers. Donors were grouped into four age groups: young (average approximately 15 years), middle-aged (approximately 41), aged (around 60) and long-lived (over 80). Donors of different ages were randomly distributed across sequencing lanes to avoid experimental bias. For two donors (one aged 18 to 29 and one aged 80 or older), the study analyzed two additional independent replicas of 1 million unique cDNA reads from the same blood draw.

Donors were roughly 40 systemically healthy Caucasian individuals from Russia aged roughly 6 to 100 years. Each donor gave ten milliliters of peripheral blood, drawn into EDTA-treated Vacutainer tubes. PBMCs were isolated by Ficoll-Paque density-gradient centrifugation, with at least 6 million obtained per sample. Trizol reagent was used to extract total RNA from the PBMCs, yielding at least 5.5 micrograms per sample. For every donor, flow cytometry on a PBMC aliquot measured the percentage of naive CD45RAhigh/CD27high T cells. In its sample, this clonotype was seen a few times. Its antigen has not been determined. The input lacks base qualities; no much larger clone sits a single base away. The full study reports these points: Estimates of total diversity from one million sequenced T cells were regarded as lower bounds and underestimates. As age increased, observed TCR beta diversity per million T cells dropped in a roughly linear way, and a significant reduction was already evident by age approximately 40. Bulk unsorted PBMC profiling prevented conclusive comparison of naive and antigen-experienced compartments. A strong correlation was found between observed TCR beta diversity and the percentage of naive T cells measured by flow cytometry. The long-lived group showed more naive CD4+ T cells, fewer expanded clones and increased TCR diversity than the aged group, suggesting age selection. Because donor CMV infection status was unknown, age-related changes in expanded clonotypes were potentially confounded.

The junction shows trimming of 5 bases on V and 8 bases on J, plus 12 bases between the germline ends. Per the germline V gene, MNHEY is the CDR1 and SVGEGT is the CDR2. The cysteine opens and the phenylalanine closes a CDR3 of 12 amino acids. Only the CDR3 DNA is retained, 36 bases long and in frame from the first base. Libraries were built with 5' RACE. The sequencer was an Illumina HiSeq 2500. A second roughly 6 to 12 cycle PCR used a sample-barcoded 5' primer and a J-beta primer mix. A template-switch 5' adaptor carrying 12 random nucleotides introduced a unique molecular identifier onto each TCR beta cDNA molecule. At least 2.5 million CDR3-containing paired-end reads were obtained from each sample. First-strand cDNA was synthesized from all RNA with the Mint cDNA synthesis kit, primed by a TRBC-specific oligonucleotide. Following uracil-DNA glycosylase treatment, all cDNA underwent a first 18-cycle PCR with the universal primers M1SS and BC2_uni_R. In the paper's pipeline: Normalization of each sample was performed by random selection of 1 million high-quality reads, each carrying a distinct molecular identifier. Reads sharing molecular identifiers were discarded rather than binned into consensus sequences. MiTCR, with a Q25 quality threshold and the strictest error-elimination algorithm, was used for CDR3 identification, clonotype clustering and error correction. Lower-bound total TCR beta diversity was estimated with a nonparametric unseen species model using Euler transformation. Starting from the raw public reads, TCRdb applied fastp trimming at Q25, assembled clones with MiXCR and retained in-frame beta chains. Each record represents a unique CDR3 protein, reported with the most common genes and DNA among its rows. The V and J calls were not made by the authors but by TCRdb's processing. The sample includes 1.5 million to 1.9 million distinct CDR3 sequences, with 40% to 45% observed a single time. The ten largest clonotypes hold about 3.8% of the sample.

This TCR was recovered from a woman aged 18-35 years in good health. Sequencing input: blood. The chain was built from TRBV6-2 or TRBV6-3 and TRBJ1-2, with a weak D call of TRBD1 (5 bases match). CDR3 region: CASSPGVRGYTF. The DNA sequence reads TGTGCCAGCAGTCCGGGGGTTCGGGGCTACACCTTC.